These 30 T cell receptor beta chains share one sample of origin, sequenced in a study of T-cell memory formation after mild COVID-19. TCRdb recomputed calls from the 5' RACE reads with MiXCR, one row per CDR3 protein. The sample holds about 190,000 distinct CDR3 sequences; around 16% are singletons and the top ten take 2% to 3%. The sequenced material came from PBMCs or a T cell subset sorted from them (not recorded which). The receptor source for this set is an adult woman who had mild COVID-19 (a few samples of this study predate the infection). Cell type and time point are not known.

This clonotype turned up a few times. The chain couples TRBV7-8 to TRBJ2-1; TRBD2 matches 9 bases. This CDR3 is 18 amino acids long. Germline trimming cut 2 bases from V and 2 bases from J; bases unmatched to any gene: 10. Germline V gives CDR1 SGHVS, CDR2 FQNEAQ. CDR3 sequence (DNA): TGTGCCAGCAGCTTACGCTCTCGGCTAGCGGGACCCTACAATGAGCAGTTCTTC. It encodes CASSLRSRLAGPYNEQFF.

This clonotype came up a few times. This chain joins TRBV30 and TRBJ1-1, with D unresolved. Germline CDR1 and CDR2: GTSNPN and SVGIG (reference sequence). Trimming removed 1 base from V and 5 bases from J, with 11 bases in between. The length of the CDR3 is 13 residues. The CDR3 sequence: CAWSEGGWTEAFF. In DNA form, the CDR3 reads TGTGCCTGGAGTGAGGGTGGATGGACTGAAGCTTTCTTT.

The chain combines TRBV30 with TRBJ1-4; D is ambiguous. The germline V gene has CDR1 GTSNPN and CDR2 SVGIG (reference sequence). There are 14 residues in the CDR3. V lost 2 bases, J lost 0 bases, and 7 bases lay in between. The CDR3 sequence is CAWSYDATNEKLFF. CDR3 nucleotides: TGTGCCTGGAGTTATGATGCAACTAATGAAAAACTGTTTTTT.

This clonotype was detected many times. This chain joins TRBV5-1 and TRBJ1-1; the D is unclear. The V end lost 4 bases, the J end lost 3 bases, and 13 bases lay between the germline ends. The CDR3 covers 14 residues. From germline, CDR1 is SGHRS and CDR2 YFSETQ. Written as DNA, the CDR3 is TGCGCCAGCAGCACCGCCCCCTGGGACACTGAAGCTTTCTTT. The encoded protein is CASSTAPWDTEAFF.

This clonotype has a handful of counts. This chain links TRBV24-1 with TRBJ2-1, with TRBD1 identical over 8 bases. The V gene end was trimmed by 5 bases and the J gene end by 3 bases; junction bases not matched to a gene: 8. Germline CDR1 KGHDR, CDR2 SFDVKD. CDR3 size: 16 residues. The CDR3 DNA reads as TGTGCCACCAGTGGGAGGGGGACAGGTGGCTACAATGAGCAGTTCTTC. This codes for CATSGRGTGGYNEQFF.

Many counts were recorded for this clonotype. The rearrangement uses TRBV4-2 and TRBJ1-4; 7 bases line up with TRBD1. CDR1 LGHNA and CDR2 YNFKEQ come from the germline V gene. CDR3 length: 16 amino acids. Trimming removed 1 base from V and 4 bases from J; junction bases left unmatched: 6. The CDR3 spells CASSQAAQGNNEKLFF. CDR3 nucleotides: TGTGCCAGCAGCCAAGCCGCACAGGGGAATAATGAAAAACTGTTTTTT.

This sequence joins TRBV10-3 and TRBJ2-2; weak D call: TRBD1 (7 bases). V gave up 8 bases and J gave up 6 bases, with 13 bases separating them. CDR1 is ENHRY, CDR2 SYGVKD, per germline. This CDR3 is 13 amino acids long. The chain's CDR3 is CAIGQGGAGELFF. Here the CDR3 DNA reads TGTGCCATCGGGCAGGGGGGCGCCGGGGAGCTGTTTTTT.

The CDR3 here is CASSSKHRARNEQFF. The CDR3 coding sequence is TGTGCCAGCAGTAGTAAACACAGGGCAAGGAATGAGCAGTTCTTC. This chain uses TRBV12-3 or TRBV12-4 with TRBJ2-1, with D possibly being TRBD1 (6 bases). This CDR3 is built from 15 residues. The ends were cut back, 5 bases at V and 7 bases at J, with 18 bases in the middle.

The chain has TRBV10-3 and TRBJ2-7; 11 nucleotides align to TRBD2. This CDR3 region has 14 residues. Looked up from germline, CDR1 is ENHRY and CDR2 is SYGVKD. With 3 bases clipped from V and 5 bases from J, the junction kept 3 bases outside the gene matches. Here the CDR3 reads CAISDGTSGDEQYF. The CDR3 nucleotides are TGTGCCATCAGTGATGGGACTAGCGGAGACGAGCAGTACTTC.

The count of this clonotype is one. V and J are TRBV11-3 and TRBJ2-3, with 11 bases identical to TRBD2. The CDR3 is 16 residues long. Trimming at V came to 6 bases and at J to 0 bases, leaving 5 bases not matched to a gene. Germline V gene data show CDR1 as SGHNT and CDR2 as YENEEA. DNA for the CDR3: TGTGCCAGCAGGGGGACTAGCGGTGCTAGCACAGATACGCAGTATTTT. Translation gives CASRGTSGASTDTQYF.

The genes are TRBV12-3 or TRBV12-4 and TRBJ2-1; D possibly corresponds to TRBD2 (5 bases). The CDR3 extends over 15 amino acids. The V end was cut by 5 bases, the J end by 5 bases, with 16 bases between. CDR3 DNA: TGTGCCAGCAGTCCCACCAGCGGAGGAAACAATGAGCAGTTCTTC. Amino acids: CASSPTSGGNNEQFF.

CDR3 protein: CATARVGDYEQYF. CDR3 in DNA: TGTGCCACCGCTCGGGTCGGGGACTACGAGCAGTACTTC. V is TRBV2 and J is TRBJ2-7; possibly TRBD2 for D (5 bases). Trimming shortened V by 10 bases and J by 3 bases, and 16 bases separated the two germline ends. Germline CDR1 SNHLY, CDR2 FYNNEI. The CDR3 is made up of 13 amino acids.

V is TRBV12-3 or TRBV12-4 and J is TRBJ1-6; the D gene is possibly TRBD1 (6 bases). Trimming left V 5 bases short and J 7 bases short, with 12 bases between. This CDR3 spans 14 amino acids. CDR3 in DNA: TGTGCCAGCAGTGTAGGAGGGGGGAATTCACCCCTCCACTTT. It encodes CASSVGGGNSPLHF.

This clonotype was recorded many times. The gene calls are TRBV19 and TRBJ1-5; D is possibly TRBD1 (5 bases). From germline, CDR1 is LNHDA and CDR2 SQIVND (reference sequence). V lost 7 bases and J lost 6, with 13 bases in between. The CDR3 is made up of 13 amino acids. CDR3 bases: TGTGCCAGTACGCAGCAGGGCCTTCAGCCCCAGCATTTT. It encodes CASTQQGLQPQHF.

Many counts were recorded for this clonotype. The gene calls are TRBV5-1 and TRBJ2-3; D unresolved. This CDR3 region has 14 residues. The germline CDR1 and CDR2 sequences are SGHRS and YFSETQ. The ends were cut back, 6 bases at V and 2 bases at J, with 13 bases in the middle. CDR3 loop: CASTTGQDTDTQYF. The DNA for the CDR3 is TGCGCCAGCACAACGGGCCAGGACACAGATACGCAGTATTTT.

V gene TRBV5-1 combines with J gene TRBJ1-4; D remains ambiguous. This CDR3 region has 14 residues. Germline values: CDR1 SGHRS, CDR2 YFSETQ. Trimming took 0 bases from V and 4 from J, leaving 7 bases between them. CDR3: CASSLGRINEKLFF. CDR3 sequence (DNA): TGCGCCAGCAGCTTGGGACGGATTAATGAAAAACTGTTTTTT. The variable domain in full, completed from reference TRBV5-1 and TRBJ1-4, reads KAGVTQTPRYLIKTRGQQVTLSCSPISGHRSVSWYQQTPGQGLQFLFEYFSETQRNKGNFPGRFSGRQFSNSRSEMNVSTLELGDSALYLCASSLGRINEKLFFGSGTQLSVL.

In nucleotides, the CDR3 is TGCGCCAGCAGCCTGGCGGGTGGGATTATCACAGATACGCAGTATTTT. It codes for CASSLAGGIITDTQYF. J is TRBJ2-3 and V is TRBV5-1; possibly TRBD2 for D (5 bases). Per germline, CDR1 SGHRS and CDR2 YFSETQ. V was shortened by 4 bases and J by 2 bases, with 17 bases between the two germline ends. This CDR3 has 16 amino acids.

By share of the sample, this clonotype is medium-sized. The V call is TRBV15, the J call TRBJ2-5; possibly TRBD2 for D (5 bases). The length of the CDR3 is 15 residues. The germline CDR1 and CDR2 sequences are LNHNV and YYDKDF (reference sequence). V was trimmed by 0 bases and J by 2 bases, leaving 10 bases between them. CDR3 protein: CATSRDPGKQETQYF. CDR3 DNA: TGTGCCACCAGCAGAGATCCCGGGAAACAAGAGACCCAGTACTTC.

This clonotype was counted a single time. CDR3 nucleotides: TGTGCCAGCACAAACTCCCGGGGGACGCAGTATTTT. Encoded protein: CASTNSRGTQYF. The chain employs TRBV6-5 and TRBJ2-3, with D perhaps matching TRBD2 (6 bases). Trimming left V 7 bases short and J 9 bases short, with 14 bases between. Germline assignment: CDR1 MNHEY and CDR2 SVGAGI. The CDR3 loop spans 12 amino acids.

This clonotype came up a few times. CDR3 amino acids: CASSEQGVTYEQYF. DNA for the CDR3: TGTGCCAGCAGTGAACAGGGGGTAACCTACGAGCAGTACTTC. J is TRBJ2-7 and V is TRBV2; TRBD1 matches at 7 bases. Losses at the gene ends were 2 bases for V and 2 bases for J; bases not matched to a gene: 3. The CDR3 spans 14 residues. Per the germline V gene, CDR1 is SNHLY and CDR2 is FYNNEI.

This clonotype has more than one count but fewer than ten. The rearrangement links TRBV6-1 to TRBJ1-6; no clear D. This CDR3 contains 16 residues. The V end was cut by 4 bases, the J end by 10 bases, with 20 bases between. Germline-derived CDR1 and CDR2 are MNHNS and SASEGT. The CDR3 here is CASSVASQHGSSPLHF. The CDR3 DNA reads as TGTGCCAGCAGTGTAGCTTCCCAACATGGAAGCTCACCCCTCCACTTT.

The chain uses TRBV7-2 and TRBJ2-7, with D perhaps being TRBD1 or TRBD2 (5 bases each). CDR1 and CDR2 (germline): SGHTA, FQGNSA. V was shortened by 6 bases and J by 6 bases, with 12 bases between the two germline ends. The CDR3 sequence is 12 residues long. CDR3: CASSSLGPEQYF. The CDR3 nucleotides are TGTGCCAGCAGTTCCCTGGGACCCGAGCAGTACTTC.

The chain is built from TRBV5-5 and TRBJ2-3, with TRBD1 as a possible D gene (6 bases). V dropped 0 bases and J dropped 3 bases, with 14 bases sitting between them. Germline assignment: CDR1 SGHKS and CDR2 YYEKEE (reference sequence). The length of the CDR3 is 16 residues. The CDR3 loop reads CASSLVAGVGTDTQYF. The CDR3 DNA follows: TGTGCCAGCAGCTTGGTGGCAGGGGTGGGGACAGATACGCAGTATTTT.

This clonotype was observed at least ten times. The chain carries TRBV27 and TRBJ1-6; 9 nucleotides line up with TRBD1. J lost 2 bases, V lost 5 bases, and 7 bases had no gene match. CDR1 and CDR2 from the germline V gene are MNHEY and SMNVEV (reference sequence). CDR3 size: 17 residues. The CDR3 sequence: CASSPGQGFAYNSPLHF. CDR3 nucleotides: TGTGCCAGCAGTCCGGGACAGGGTTTTGCCTATAATTCACCCCTCCACTTT.

This clonotype was observed a few times. This sequence joins TRBV5-6 and TRBJ2-1; no reliable D call. Germline CDR1 reads SGHDT; CDR2 reads YYEEEE. Trimming stripped 4 bases from V and 0 bases from J, with 14 bases between. The CDR3 is made up of 16 amino acids. Here the CDR3 DNA reads TGTGCCAGCAGCAGTCTACAGATACGCTCCTACAATGAGCAGTTCTTC. Amino acid sequence: CASSSLQIRSYNEQFF.

The sample holds a few counts of this clonotype. This CDR3 reads CASSRAFQETQYF. The DNA of the CDR3 is TGTGCCAGTAGTAGGGCTTTTCAAGAGACCCAGTACTTC. The chain has TRBV19 and TRBJ2-5; unclear D gene. Trimming shortened V by 4 bases and J by 2 bases, and 8 bases separated the two germline ends. This CDR3 is 13 amino acids long. Germline lookup yields CDR1 LNHDA and CDR2 SQIVND (reference sequence).

The chain is built from TRBV20-1 and TRBJ2-3; a possible D gene is TRBD1 (6 bases). The V gene's germline CDR1 is DFQATT and CDR2 SNEGSKA (reference sequence). The CDR3 totals 15 residues. Trimming took off 6 bases at V and 2 bases at J, with 18 bases between the two ends. The CDR3 DNA reads as TGCAGTGCCCAGGATGGGGGCTCACTCACAGATACGCAGTATTTT. Protein product: CSAQDGGSLTDTQYF.

This clonotype was found a few times. The V gene is TRBV29-1, the J gene TRBJ2-5, with unresolved D. V was trimmed by 6 bases and J by 10 bases, leaving 15 bases between them. The CDR3 contains 11 residues. Germline V gene data show CDR1 as SQVTM and CDR2 as ANQGSEA. The CDR3 bases are TGCAGCGTCGAGCCGTTGGGTGGCCAGTACTTC. This sequence encodes CSVEPLGGQYF.

The DNA for the CDR3 is TGTGCCAGCAGCCAAGAAATTGGTGAAGCTTTCTTT. Protein sequence: CASSQEIGEAFF. V gene TRBV3-1 combines with J gene TRBJ1-1; D ambiguous. Germline V CDR1 and CDR2: LGHDT, YNNKEL (reference sequence). The CDR3 loop spans 12 amino acids. Trimming left V 0 bases short and J 7 bases short, with 6 bases between.

This clonotype was observed a few times. This sequence joins TRBV28 and TRBJ2-6; D remains unclear. The CDR3 extends over 15 amino acids. Germline CDR1 reads MDHEN; CDR2 reads SYDVKM. V lost 3 bases and J 0 bases, leaving 6 bases between the germline ends. CDR3 DNA: TGTGCCAGCAGTTTCGGTAGCTCTGGGGCCAACGTCCTGACTTTC. It encodes CASSFGSSGANVLTF.